The text below deals with one T cell receptor (beta chain). The antigen this receptor binds is unknown. Base qualities are not recorded, but no much larger clone differs from it by a single base. TCRbeta CDR3 regions were amplified from genomic DNA using the immunoSEQ Assay, a bias-controlled multiplex PCR. As for how the authors treated the data: Nucleated cell counts per sample were estimated from amplification of reference gene primers within the assay. To quantify the absolute abundance of each unique TCRbeta CDR3 rearrangement, sequence reads were collapsed and filtered. For each sample, productive Simpson clonality was calculated as the square root of Simpson's diversity index across productive rearrangements. Here the immuneACCESS table is served through TCRdb, limited to in-frame sequences with V and J called. Missing clones are a known gap in these copies; in checked studies unresolved V genes cover under half, and the rest lacks a known reason. V and J calls and clone size follow that table, whereas D and trimming were derived from the DNA. This sample has fewer than 200,000 clones in its table, and 85% of those were observed once. Around 3.2% of the sample is taken by the ten largest.

The data stem from a study of blood T cell repertoires in COVID-19 (dated by TCRdb to about 2020). General notes on the study: Samples from collaborators originated in the United States, Italy and Spain and spanned both the acute and convalescent phases of COVID-19. The prospective study material was composed of cDNA or gDNA derived from T cells, B-cell-depleted T cells, or PBMCs. Subjects who had been exposed to COVID-19, were actively infected with it, or had recovered from it provided the deeply sampled blood TCRbeta repertoires that made up the dataset. A freely available public database, intended as a resource for researchers studying the immune response to SARS-CoV-2, is where the repertoires were released. Samples came from the ongoing ImmuneRACE study (first 160 participants) plus 1,254 subjects from 6 global collaborators. Sample metadata almost always included a de-identified subject ID, COVID-19 status, age in years and sex. HLA class I and class II types, where available, came from metadata supplied by the sample provider rather than from assay-based typing. What the study reported, not specific to this receptor: How much clinical and demographic metadata was included differed by source and by participant, and the metadata was provided uncurated.

The collaborating institutions used their own protocols to collect whole blood in K2EDTA tubes. For TCRbeta analysis, collaborators shipped samples as frozen whole blood, isolated PBMCs, or DNA extracted from either of those sample types. V has 4 bases trimmed and J has 6 bases trimmed; junction bases matching no gene number 11. The CDR3 contains 15 residues, cysteine and phenylalanine counted. The sequence is cut down to CDR3 DNA, 45 bases in frame from base 1. According to the germline V gene (reference sequence), CDR1 reads SGHNT and CDR2 reads YYREEE. The sample comprised peripheral blood. The V and J segments used are TRBV5-4 and TRBJ2-3; 7 bases in the junction line up with TRBD1. The receptor was isolated from a human donor with acute or convalescent COVID-19. The donor label of this sample is uncertain. DNA sequence: TGTGCCAGCAGCGGAACCGGGACAGCCAGGGATACGCAGTATTTT. It encodes CASSGTGTARDTQYF.